These T cell receptor beta chains were read from a single sample in a study of molecular identifiers for immune sequencing clone quantification. Each CDR3 protein is one row after TCRdb ran MiXCR on the PCR reads. The repertoire holds more than 70,000 distinct CDR3 sequences, with under 25% as singletons. The sequenced material came from naive CD8+ T cells from blood, with Jurkat cell RNA spiked in. Every receptor here comes from a human donor in good health. Some libraries in this study had Jurkat cell RNA spiked in. The CDR3 runs from the conserved cysteine through the conserved F or W. A D gene is named only where the DNA matches it firmly. Not every row has a clone size; where given, it reads once, few, many or a size class.

TRBV5-5	.	TRBJ1-2	many	TGTGCCAGCAGCCACGAACAAGTACATACAAATTCTAACTATGGCTACACCTTC	CASSHEQVHTNSNYGYTF
TRBV10-1	TRBD2	TRBJ2-7	many	TGCGCCAGCAGTATGGGCGGGGGGCCCGATAAATCCTACGAGCAGTACTTC	CASSMGGGPDKSYEQYF
TRBV27	TRBD1	TRBJ2-7	few	TGTGCCAGCAGTTTAGGCGAAATAACCGGGACAGGGGGATCCGAGCAGTACTTC	CASSLGEITGTGGSEQYF
TRBV7-2	TRBD2	TRBJ2-1	many	TGTGCCAGCAGCTGGACTAGAGGCTCGTTGGATGAGCAGTTCTTC	CASSWTRGSLDEQFF
TRBV18	.	TRBJ2-2	.	TGTGCCAGCTCACCAGGAATGACCGCGGTGACATTCGGGACTTCGAACACCGGGGAGCTGTTTTTT	CASSPGMTAVTFGTSNTGELFF
TRBV5-4	.	TRBJ1-1	many	TGTGCCAGCAGCGAGATAATAAACACTGAAGCTTTCTTT	CASSEIINTEAFF
TRBV28	.	TRBJ1-5	.	TGTGCCAGCACCCGGGGGGATACTCAGCCCCAGCATTTT	CASTRGDTQPQHF
TRBV27	.	TRBJ2-7	many	TGTGCCAGCAGTTTAGTCGGGGTATACGAGCAGTACTTC	CASSLVGVYEQYF
TRBV4-2	.	TRBJ1-3	few	TGTGCCAGCAGCCAAGATAGCACAGAAACCATATATTTT	CASSQDSTETIYF
TRBV9	.	TRBJ2-3	many	TGTGCCAGCAGCGTAGGAGGTAGCGGAAGCACAGATACGCAGTATTTT	CASSVGGSGSTDTQYF
TRBV6-6	TRBD2	TRBJ2-3	many	TGTGCCAGCAGTGGCTTACTAGCGGGGGGAGCAGATACGCAGTATTTT	CASSGLLAGGADTQYF
TRBV7-9	.	TRBJ2-3	many	TGTGCCAGCAGCTTAACCCAGGGCGTCCTCACAGATACGCAGTATTTT	CASSLTQGVLTDTQYF
TRBV7-2	TRBD2	TRBJ2-3	many	TGTGCCAGCAGACCCACTAGCGGGTATTTCACAGATACGCAGTATTTT	CASRPTSGYFTDTQYF
TRBV4-3	TRBD2	TRBJ2-7	many	TGCGCCAGCAGCCAATCGGCTAGCGGGGGCTACGAGCAGTACTTC	CASSQSASGGYEQYF
TRBV4-3	.	TRBJ2-3	.	TGCGCCAGCAGCCAAGATAGGGGGGCGGGAGATACGCAGTATTTT	CASSQDRGAGDTQYF
TRBV7-9	TRBD2	TRBJ2-1	.	TGTGCCAGCAGCTCACTAGCGGGGCAAACTAGCTCCTACAATGAGCAGTTCTTC	CASSSLAGQTSSYNEQFF
TRBV20-1	TRBD2	TRBJ2-7	.	TGCAGTGCCCAGACTAGCGGGAGGTTCGAGCAGTACTTC	CSAQTSGRFEQYF
TRBV4-1	.	TRBJ2-2	.	TGCGCCAGCAGCCAAGTTCCAGTTACGAGCACCGGGGAGCTGTTTTTT	CASSQVPVTSTGELFF
TRBV15	.	TRBJ1-5	many	TGTGCCACCAGCAGCAAGGTTGGGTTACTCCTCGTGGATCAGCCCCAGCATTTT	CATSSKVGLLLVDQPQHF
TRBV7-9	.	TRBJ2-7	.	TGTGCCAGCAGCTTTTCTCCCCACGAGCAGTACTTC	CASSFSPHEQYF
TRBV7-9	.	TRBJ1-1	many	TGTGCCAGCAGCTTCGGACTTGGGACTGAAGCTTTCTTT	CASSFGLGTEAFF
TRBV9	.	TRBJ2-6	many	TGTGCCAGCAGCGGTGTACAGGATCCGGGGGCCAACGTCCTGACTTTC	CASSGVQDPGANVLTF
TRBV20-1	TRBD2	TRBJ2-7	many	TGCAGTGCCTGGACTAGCTTCGAGCAGTACTTC	CSAWTSFEQYF
TRBV7-2	.	TRBJ2-6	many	TGTGCCAGCAGCTCCCCACGTGAGGCGGTGAGGCCTGGGGCCAACGTCCTGACTTTC	CASSSPREAVRPGANVLTF
TRBV5-1	.	TRBJ2-1	many	TGCGCCACTCAACCCGGGGCCTCCCTCAATGAGCAGTTCTTC	CATQPGASLNEQFF
TRBV5-1	.	TRBJ2-7	few	TGCGCCAGCAGCTGGGGGCTCTCCTACGAGCAGTACTTC	CASSWGLSYEQYF
TRBV9	TRBD1	TRBJ2-2	.	TGTGCCAGCAGCCTGGACAGGAACACCGGGGAGCTGTCTTTT	CASSLDRNTGELSF
TRBV24-1	.	TRBJ2-3	.	TGTGCCACCAGTGGAGACTGGAGCACAGATACGCAGTATTTT	CATSGDWSTDTQYF
TRBV13	TRBD1	TRBJ2-5	few	TGTGCCAGCAGCTACGACAGGGGAGAGACCCAGTACTTC	CASSYDRGETQYF
TRBV25-1	TRBD2	TRBJ2-7	many	TGTGCCAGCAGTGAATCCGCGGGGGGTAGAGAGCAGTACTTC	CASSESAGGREQYF
TRBV30	.	TRBJ2-3	many	TGTGCCTGGAGTGGTGGCGGAATGAGCACAGATACGCAGTATTTT	CAWSGGGMSTDTQYF
TRBV12-5	.	TRBJ1-3	.	TGTGCTAGTGATGCGGACAGCTCTGGAAACACCATATATTTT	CASDADSSGNTIYF
TRBV28	TRBD1	TRBJ2-7	.	TGTGCCAGCAGTTTCCGCGCGACAGGGGTCCCCTACGAGCAGTACTTC	CASSFRATGVPYEQYF
TRBV7-9	.	TRBJ1-1	many	TGTGCCAGCAGGCCCGGACCGCTCGTGGACACTGAAGCTTTCTTT	CASRPGPLVDTEAFF
TRBV29-1	TRBD2	TRBJ2-3	many	TGCAGCGTTGTCCTAGCGGGAGCCGATACGCAGTATTTT	CSVVLAGADTQYF
TRBV6-1	.	TRBJ2-3	many	TGTGCCAGCAGTGAATTTATCGTGCAGTATTTT	CASSEFIVQYF